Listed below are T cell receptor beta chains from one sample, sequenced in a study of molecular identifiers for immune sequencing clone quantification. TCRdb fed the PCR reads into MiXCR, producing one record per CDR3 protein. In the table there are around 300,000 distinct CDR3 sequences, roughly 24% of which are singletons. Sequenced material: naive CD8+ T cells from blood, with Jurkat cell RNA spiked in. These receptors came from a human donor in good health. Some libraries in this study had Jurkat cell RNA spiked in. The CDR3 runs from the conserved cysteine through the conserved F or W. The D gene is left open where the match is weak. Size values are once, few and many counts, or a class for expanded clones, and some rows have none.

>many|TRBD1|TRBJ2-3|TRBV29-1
CSAIMDRGLPDTQYF
TGCAGCGCTATCATGGACAGGGGGCTCCCAGATACGCAGTATTTT
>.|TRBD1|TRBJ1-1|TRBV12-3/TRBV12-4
CAISPETGETEAFF
TGTGCCATCAGTCCTGAGACAGGGGAGACTGAAGCTTTCTTT
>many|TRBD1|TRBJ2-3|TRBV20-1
CSASRGLHPDTQYF
TGCAGTGCTTCCAGGGGGCTCCATCCAGATACGCAGTATTTT
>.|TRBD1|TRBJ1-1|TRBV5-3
CASGWADRGERNTEAFF
TGTGCCAGCGGCTGGGCGGACAGGGGAGAGCGGAACACTGAAGCTTTCTTT
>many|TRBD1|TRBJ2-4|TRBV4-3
CASSQDGQGLAKNIQYF
TGCGCCAGCAGCCAAGATGGACAGGGTTTAGCCAAAAACATTCAGTACTTC
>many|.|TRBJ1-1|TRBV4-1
CASSQEQHGYAEAFF
TGCGCCAGCAGCCAGGAGCAACATGGTTACGCTGAAGCTTTCTTT
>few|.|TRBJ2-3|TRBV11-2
CASSLGSGTKSTDTQYF
TGTGCCAGCAGCTTAGGGTCGGGGACGAAAAGCACAGATACGCAGTATTTT
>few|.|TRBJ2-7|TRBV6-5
CASSVFPGNPYEQYF
TGTGCCAGCAGTGTATTCCCGGGGAATCCCTACGAGCAGTACTTC
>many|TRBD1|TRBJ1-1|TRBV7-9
CASSTVDRGNTEAFF
TGTGCCAGCAGCACCGTGGACAGGGGGAACACTGAAGCTTTCTTT
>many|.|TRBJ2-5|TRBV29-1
CSVELGQETQYF
TGCAGCGTTGAATTGGGGCAAGAGACCCAGTACTTC
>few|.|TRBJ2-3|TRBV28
CASMGGISTDTQYF
TGTGCCAGCATGGGCGGGATAAGCACAGATACGCAGTATTTT
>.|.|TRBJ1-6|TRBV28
CASSLYFFGGSGGEYNSPLHF
TGTGCCAGCAGTTTATATTTTTTCGGAGGGTCAGGAGGAGAGTATAATTCACCCCTCCACTTT
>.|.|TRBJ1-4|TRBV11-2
CASSVIFSDAEKLFF
TGTGCCAGCAGCGTAATTTTTTCGGACGCTGAAAAACTGTTTTTT
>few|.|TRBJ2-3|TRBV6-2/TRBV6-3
CASEGVADTQYF
TGTGCCAGCGAGGGGGTCGCAGATACGCAGTATTTT
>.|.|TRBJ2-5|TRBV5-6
CASSSHPTEQETQYF
TGTGCCAGCAGCTCCCACCCGACGGAGCAAGAGACCCAGTACTTC
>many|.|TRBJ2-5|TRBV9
CASSVGGAQETQYF
TGTGCCAGCAGCGTAGGAGGGGCCCAAGAGACCCAGTACTTC
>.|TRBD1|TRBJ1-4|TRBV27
CASRQGPGQGNEKLFF
TGTGCCAGCAGACAGGGACCGGGACAGGGGAATGAAAAACTGTTTTTT